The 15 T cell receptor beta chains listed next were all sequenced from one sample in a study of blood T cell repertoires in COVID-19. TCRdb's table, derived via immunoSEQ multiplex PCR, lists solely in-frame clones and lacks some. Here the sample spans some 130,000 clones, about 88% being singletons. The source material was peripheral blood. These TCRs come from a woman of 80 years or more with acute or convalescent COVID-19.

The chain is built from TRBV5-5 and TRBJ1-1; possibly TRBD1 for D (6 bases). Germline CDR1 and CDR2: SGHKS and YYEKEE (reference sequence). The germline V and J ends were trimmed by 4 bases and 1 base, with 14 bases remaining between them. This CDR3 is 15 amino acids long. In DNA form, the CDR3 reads TGTGCCAGCAGCCCAGGGGTATTGCCGAACACTGAAGCTTTCTTT. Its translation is CASSPGVLPNTEAFF. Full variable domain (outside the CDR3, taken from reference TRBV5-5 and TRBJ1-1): DAGVTQSPTHLIKTRGQQVTLRCSPISGHKSVSWYQQVLGQGPQFIFQYYEKEERGRGNFPDRFSARQFPNYSSELNVNALLLGDSALYLCASSPGVLPNTEAFFGQGTRLTVV.

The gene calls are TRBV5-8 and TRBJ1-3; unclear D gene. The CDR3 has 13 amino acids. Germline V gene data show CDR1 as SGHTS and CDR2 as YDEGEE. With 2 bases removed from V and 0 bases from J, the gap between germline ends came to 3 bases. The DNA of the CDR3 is TGTGCCAGCAGCTTACACTCTGGAAACACCATATATTTT. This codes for CASSLHSGNTIYF.

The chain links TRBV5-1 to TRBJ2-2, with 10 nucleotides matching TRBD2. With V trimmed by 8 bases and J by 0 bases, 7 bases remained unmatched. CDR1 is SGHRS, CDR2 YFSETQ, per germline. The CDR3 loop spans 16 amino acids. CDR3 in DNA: TGCGCCAGTCTGCCGGGACTAGCGACGAACACCGGGGAGCTGTTTTTT. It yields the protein CASLPGLATNTGELFF.

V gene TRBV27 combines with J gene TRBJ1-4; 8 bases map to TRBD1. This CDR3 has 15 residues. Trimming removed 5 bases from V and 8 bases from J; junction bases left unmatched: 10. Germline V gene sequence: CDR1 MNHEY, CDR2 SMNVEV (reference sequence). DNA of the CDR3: TGTGCCAGCAGTCTCTCCGGGACAGGTTACGAAAAACTGTTTTTT. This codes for CASSLSGTGYEKLFF.

CDR3 sequence (DNA): TGTGCCAGCAGTTTAGGACAGTACAATGAGCAGTTCTTC. Translation: CASSLGQYNEQFF. The chain links TRBV12-3 or TRBV12-4 to TRBJ2-1; D possibly corresponds to TRBD1 (5 bases). Trimming removed 1 base from V and 4 bases from J, with 5 bases in between. CDR3 length equals 13 residues.

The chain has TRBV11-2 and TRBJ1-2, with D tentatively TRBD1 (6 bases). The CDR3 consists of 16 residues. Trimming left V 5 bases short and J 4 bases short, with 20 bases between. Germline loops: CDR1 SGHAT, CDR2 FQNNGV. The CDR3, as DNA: TGTGCCAGCAGCCCCCACCATTTCAAGGGGGTCTATGGCTACACCTTC. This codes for CASSPHHFKGVYGYTF.

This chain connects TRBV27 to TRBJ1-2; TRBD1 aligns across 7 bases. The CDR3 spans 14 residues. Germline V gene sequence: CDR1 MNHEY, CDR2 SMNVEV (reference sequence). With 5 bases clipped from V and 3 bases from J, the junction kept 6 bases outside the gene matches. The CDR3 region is CASSPDRPDYGYTF. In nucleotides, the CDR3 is TGTGCCAGCAGTCCGGACAGGCCGGACTATGGCTACACCTTC.

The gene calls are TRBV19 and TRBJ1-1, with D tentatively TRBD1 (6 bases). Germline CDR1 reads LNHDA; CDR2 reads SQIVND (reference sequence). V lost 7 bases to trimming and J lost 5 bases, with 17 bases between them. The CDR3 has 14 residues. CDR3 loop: CASINEGRGTEAFF. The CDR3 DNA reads TGTGCCAGTATCAATGAGGGCAGGGGAACTGAAGCTTTCTTT.

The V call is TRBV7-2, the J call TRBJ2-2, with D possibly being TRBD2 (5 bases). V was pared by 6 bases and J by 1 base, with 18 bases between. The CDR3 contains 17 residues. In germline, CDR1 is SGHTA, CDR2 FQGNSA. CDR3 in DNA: TGTGCCAGCAGGTTGAACCCGGCTGCGGGGAACACCGGGGAGCTGTTTTTT. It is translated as CASRLNPAAGNTGELFF.

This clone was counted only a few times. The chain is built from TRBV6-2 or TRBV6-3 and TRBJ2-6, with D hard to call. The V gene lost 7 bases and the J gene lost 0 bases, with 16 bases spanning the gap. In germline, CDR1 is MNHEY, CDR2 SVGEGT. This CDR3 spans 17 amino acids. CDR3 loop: CASTPNVRSSGANVLTF. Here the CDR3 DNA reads TGTGCCAGCACCCCTAATGTCAGAAGCTCTGGGGCCAACGTCCTGACTTTC.

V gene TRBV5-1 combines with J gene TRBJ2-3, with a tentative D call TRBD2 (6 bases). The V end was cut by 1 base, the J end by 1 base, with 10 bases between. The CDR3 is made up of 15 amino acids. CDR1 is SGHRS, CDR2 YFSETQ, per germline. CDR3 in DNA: TGCGCCAGCAGCTTGAGCGCTAGCGGCACAGATACGCAGTATTTT. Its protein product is CASSLSASGTDTQYF.

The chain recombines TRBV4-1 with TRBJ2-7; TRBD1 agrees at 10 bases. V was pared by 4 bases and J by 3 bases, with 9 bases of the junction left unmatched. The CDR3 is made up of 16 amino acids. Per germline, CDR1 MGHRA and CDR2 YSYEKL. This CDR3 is CASSPPPTGGVYEQYF. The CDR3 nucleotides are TGCGCCAGCAGCCCACCCCCGACAGGGGGCGTCTACGAGCAGTACTTC.

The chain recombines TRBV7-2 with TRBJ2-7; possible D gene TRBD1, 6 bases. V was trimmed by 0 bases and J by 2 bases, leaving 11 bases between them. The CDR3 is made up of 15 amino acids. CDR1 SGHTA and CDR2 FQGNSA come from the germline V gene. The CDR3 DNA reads TGTGCCAGCAGCTTAGCGGGGGCTGGGACCTACGAGCAGTACTTC. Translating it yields CASSLAGAGTYEQYF.

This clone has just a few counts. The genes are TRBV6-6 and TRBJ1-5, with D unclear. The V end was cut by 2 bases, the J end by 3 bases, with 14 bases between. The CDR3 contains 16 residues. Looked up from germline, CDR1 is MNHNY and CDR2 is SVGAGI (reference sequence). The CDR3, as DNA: TGTGCCAGCAGTTACATCGCACATCAAGACAATCAGCCCCAGCATTTT. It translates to CASSYIAHQDNQPQHF.

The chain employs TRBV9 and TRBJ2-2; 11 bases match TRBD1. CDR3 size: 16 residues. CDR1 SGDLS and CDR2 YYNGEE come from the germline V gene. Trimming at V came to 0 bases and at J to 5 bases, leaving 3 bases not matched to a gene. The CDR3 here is CASSVAGTGGTGELFF. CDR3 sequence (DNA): TGTGCCAGCAGCGTAGCCGGGACAGGGGGAACCGGGGAGCTGTTTTTT.